One sample yielded the 24 T cell receptor beta chains listed below, sequenced in a study of blood T cell repertoires in COVID-19 (TCRdb year 2020). Libraries were built with the immunoSEQ multiplex PCR assay. In TCRdb, the immuneACCESS table is reduced to in-frame sequences with V and J assigned. These tables do not hold every clone; where another copy was compared, an unresolved V gene accounts for under half, and the others remain unexplained. The sample table holds roughly 220,000 clones, of which 84% were seen once. About 20% of the sample is held by the ten biggest clonotypes. The sequencing sample was made of peripheral blood. The receptors here all came from a man aged 25-45 years with active or convalescent COVID-19.

The genes are TRBV4-3 and TRBJ2-1, with TRBD2 matching over 8 bases. Germline-derived CDR1 and CDR2 are LGHNA and YSLEER. Germline trimming cut 4 bases from V and 8 bases from J; bases unmatched to any gene: 4. The CDR3 covers 13 residues. Written as DNA, the CDR3 is TGCGCCAGCAGCCGGGGACTAGTCTATGAGCAGTTCTTC. It codes for CASSRGLVYEQFF.

The chain joins TRBV5-8 to TRBJ2-2; weak D call: TRBD2 (5 bases). CDR1 is SGHTS, CDR2 YDEGEE, per germline. Trimming shortened V by 4 bases and J by 1 base, and 11 bases separated the two germline ends. The CDR3 is made up of 15 amino acids. CDR3 nucleotide sequence: TGTGCCAGCAGCGGATACCGGGGGAACACCGGGGAGCTGTTTTTT. It yields the protein CASSGYRGNTGELFF.

This clone showed up just a few times. In nucleotides, the CDR3 is TGTGCCAGCAGTTATGGCCGGGCCTACGAGCAGTACTTC. This gives the protein CASSYGRAYEQYF. The chain has TRBV6-1 and TRBJ2-7; D is ambiguous. Trimming stripped 5 bases from V and 2 bases from J, with 10 bases between. Germline assignment: CDR1 MNHNS and CDR2 SASEGT. The CDR3 totals 13 residues.

As regards this clone: This CDR3 is also generated by other DNA sequences in the sample. This rearrangement joins TRBV29-1 to TRBJ1-5, with D uncertain. V shed 4 bases and J shed 5 bases, with 12 bases lying between them. Looked up from germline, CDR1 is SQVTM and CDR2 is ANQGSEA. The CDR3 consists of 13 residues. CDR3 coding DNA: TGCAGCGTTGGGGGAGGTTTCGATCAGCCCCAGCATTTT. It specifies CSVGGGFDQPQHF. Supplemented by reference TRBV29-1 and TRBJ1-5, the full variable domain reads SAVISQKPSRDICQRGTSLTIQCQVDSQVTMMFWYRQQPGQSLTLIATANQGSEATYESGFVIDKFPISRPNLTFSTLTVSNMSPEDSSIYLCSVGGGFDQPQHFGDGTRLSIL.

The V call is TRBV3-1 (or the pseudogene TRBV3-2), the J call TRBJ2-1, with TRBD2 identical over 11 bases. The germline V gene encodes CDR1 LGHDT and CDR2 YNNKEL (reference sequence). The CDR3 is made up of 17 amino acids. Trimming removed 0 bases from V and 6 bases from J; junction bases left unmatched: 7. The CDR3 protein is CASSQETSGSGTNEQFF. CDR3 DNA: TGTGCCAGCAGCCAAGAAACTAGCGGGAGCGGGACCAATGAGCAGTTCTTC.

The chain links TRBV6-5 to TRBJ1-5; possibly TRBD1 for D (5 bases). Germline lookup yields CDR1 MNHEY and CDR2 SVGAGI. V dropped 6 bases and J dropped 2 bases, with 14 bases sitting between them. The length of the CDR3 is 15 residues. CDR3 sequence: CASSSRGGGNQPQHF. The CDR3 DNA follows: TGTGCCAGCAGCAGCCGGGGGGGAGGCAATCAGCCCCAGCATTTT.

For the CDR3, the DNA is TGCGCCAGCAGCACTGACGGACAGGGGAACACTGAAGCTTTCTTT. This sequence encodes CASSTDGQGNTEAFF. The J gene is TRBJ1-1, the V gene TRBV5-1, with 8 bases that match TRBD1. Per the germline V gene, CDR1 is SGHRS and CDR2 is YFSETQ. This CDR3 is built from 15 residues. The ends lost 4 bases at V and 1 base at J; junction bases unmatched: 6.

The chain carries TRBV28 and TRBJ1-1; a weak D match, TRBD1 (5 bases). Trimming pared 10 bases from V and 0 bases from J, leaving 12 bases between. Germline CDR1 and CDR2: MDHEN and SYDVKM. The CDR3 has 13 residues. DNA for the CDR3: TGTGCCACCCTCCAGGGCATGAACACTGAAGCTTTCTTT. Translation gives CATLQGMNTEAFF.

V gene TRBV5-1 combines with J gene TRBJ2-7, with a possible D match to TRBD1 (6 bases). This CDR3 has 14 residues. The germline CDR1 and CDR2 sequences are SGHRS and YFSETQ. Trimming left V 0 bases short and J 3 bases short, with 10 bases between. CDR3 coding DNA: TGCGCCAGCAGCTTGGACAGGGCAAGCTACGAGCAGTACTTC. This encodes CASSLDRASYEQYF. Filled out from reference TRBV5-1 and TRBJ2-7, the complete variable domain reads KAGVTQTPRYLIKTRGQQVTLSCSPISGHRSVSWYQQTPGQGLQFLFEYFSETQRNKGNFPGRFSGRQFSNSRSEMNVSTLELGDSALYLCASSLDRASYEQYFGPGTRLTVT.

The V call is TRBV4-3, the J call TRBJ1-1, with a weak D call TRBD1 (5 bases). Germline V gene lookup returns CDR1 LGHNA and CDR2 YSLEER. V was trimmed by 9 bases and J by 1 base, leaving 15 bases between them. The CDR3 is 14 amino acids. In DNA, the CDR3 is TGCGCCAGTACCTTGGGGGGGTGGAACACTGAAGCTTTCTTT. Translated: CASTLGGWNTEAFF.

This chain connects TRBV19 to TRBJ1-1; 7 bases line up with TRBD1. The germline gives CDR1 LNHDA, CDR2 SQIVND (reference sequence). CDR3 length: 16 amino acids. V dropped 5 bases and J dropped 4; count of bases not matched to a gene: 13. CDR3 loop: CASSLQIHRGFTEAFF. DNA for the CDR3: TGTGCCAGTAGTCTGCAGATCCACAGGGGCTTCACTGAAGCTTTCTTT.

The V gene is TRBV29-1, the J gene TRBJ2-1; the match to TRBD1 covers 7 bases. Germline CDR1 SQVTM, CDR2 ANQGSEA. Trimming at V came to 2 bases and at J to 6 bases, leaving 4 bases not matched to a gene. This CDR3 has 13 amino acids. The CDR3 DNA follows: TGCAGCGTTGAAATTGGACAGGCCAATGAGCAGTTCTTC. Residues: CSVEIGQANEQFF.

The V call is TRBV30, the J call TRBJ2-7, with a weak D call TRBD2 (5 bases). V was trimmed by 3 bases and J by 7 bases, leaving 13 bases between them. CDR1 and CDR2 (germline): GTSNPN, SVGIG (reference sequence). The CDR3 has 12 residues. CDR3 DNA sequence: TGTGCCTGGAGCCGGACTTCGCGGGAGCAGTACTTC. Translation: CAWSRTSREQYF. The whole variable domain, remainder taken from reference TRBV30 and TRBJ2-7, is SQTIHQWPATLVQPVGSPLSLECTVEGTSNPNLYWYRQAAGRGLQLLFYSVGIGQISSEVPQNLSASRPQDRQFILSSKKLLLSDSGFYLCAWSRTSREQYFGPGTRLTVT.

This clone was recorded a few times. The CDR3 protein is CASKLQSWTEAFF. In DNA form, the CDR3 reads TGTGCCAGTAAATTACAGTCGTGGACTGAAGCTTTCTTT. The gene calls are TRBV19 and TRBJ1-1; D not certain. The CDR3 spans 13 residues. Germline loops: CDR1 LNHDA, CDR2 SQIVND (reference sequence). Trimming shortened V by 7 bases and J by 5 bases, and 14 bases separated the two germline ends.

The chain recombines TRBV21-1 with TRBJ1-5; TRBD1 reflects the table's D call only, with no check against the DNA. TRBV21-1 is flagged as a pseudogene. This CDR3 spans 14 amino acids. The CDR3 sequence: CASGTQGCGQPQHF. CDR3 DNA sequence: TGTGCCAGCGGGACACAGGGATGTGGTCAGCCCCAGCATTTT.

This chain connects TRBV18 to TRBJ1-5, with TRBD1 identical over 10 bases. The CDR3 is 15 amino acids. Germline-derived CDR1 and CDR2 are KGHSH and LQKENI. With V trimmed by 2 bases and J by 6 bases, 4 bases remained unmatched. Here the CDR3 DNA reads TGTGCCAGCTCACCAGGGACAGGGGTAAGTCAGCCCCAGCATTTT. Encoded protein: CASSPGTGVSQPQHF.

The V and J genes are TRBV13 and TRBJ2-7; no clear D. Germline CDR1 reads PRHDT; CDR2 reads FYEKMQ (reference sequence). The germline V and J ends were trimmed by 1 base and 7 bases, with 11 bases remaining between them. There are 13 residues in the CDR3. The CDR3 spells CASSLESSREQYF. The CDR3 DNA sequence: TGTGCCAGCAGCTTAGAGTCAAGCAGGGAGCAGTACTTC.

Concerning this clone itself: Other DNA sequences in the same sample also yield this CDR3. The chain employs TRBV7-9 and TRBJ1-3; D gene ambiguous. The CDR3 is 12 residues long. In germline, CDR1 is SEHNR, CDR2 FQNEAQ (reference sequence). Trimming pared 3 bases from V and 4 bases from J, leaving 4 bases between. The CDR3 sequence is CASSFEGNTIYF. DNA for the CDR3: TGTGCCAGCAGCTTCGAGGGAAACACCATATATTTT.

The V call is TRBV7-2, the J call TRBJ2-7, with TRBD2 matching 9 bases. The CDR3 contains 18 residues. Germline V CDR1 and CDR2: SGHTA, FQGNSA. Trimming removed 4 bases from V and 7 bases from J; junction bases left unmatched: 20. The CDR3 nucleotides read TGTGCCAGCAGCTCCCCTCAGGGTGGAGGCGGGAGGGCCCGGGAGCAGTACTTC. As protein: CASSSPQGGGGRAREQYF.

The genes are TRBV27 and TRBJ1-6, with TRBD1 matching 8 bases. The CDR3 is 14 amino acids. The germline V gene has CDR1 MNHEY and CDR2 SMNVEV (reference sequence). Trimming took 5 bases from V and 8 from J; bases not matched to a gene: 5. The CDR3 loop is CASSARTGHSPLHF. The CDR3 nucleotides are TGTGCCAGCAGTGCCCGGACAGGGCATTCACCCCTCCACTTT.

This clone was seen more than once but under ten times. The rearrangement uses TRBV20-1 and TRBJ2-1; 7 nucleotides line up with TRBD2. V lost 3 bases, J lost 0 bases, and 8 bases stayed unmatched. The V gene's germline CDR1 is DFQATT and CDR2 SNEGSKA (reference sequence). CDR3 length equals 16 residues. As DNA, the CDR3 is TGCAGTGCTAGTAGGGGAGGGGTCAGCTCCTACAATGAGCAGTTCTTC. It yields the protein CSASRGGVSSYNEQFF.

The chain joins TRBV27 to TRBJ1-1; no firm D call. Per germline, CDR1 MNHEY and CDR2 SMNVEV (reference sequence). Trimming took off 5 bases at V and 1 base at J, with 11 bases between the two ends. The CDR3 extends over 14 amino acids. The CDR3 DNA reads TGTGCCAGCAGTCTCACGGCGGGGAACACTGAAGCTTTCTTT. Its translation is CASSLTAGNTEAFF.

Turning to this clone: The same CDR3 also results from other DNA sequences found in this sample. The V and J genes are TRBV5-1 and TRBJ1-4, with 8 bases lining up with TRBD1. V lost 1 base and J lost 6; bases outside the gene matches: 2. CDR1 is SGHRS, CDR2 YFSETQ, per germline. CDR3 length: 14 residues. The CDR3 sequence is CASSLTGGDEKLFF. CDR3 DNA sequence: TGCGCCAGCAGCTTGACAGGGGGAGATGAAAAACTGTTTTTT.

The chain is built from TRBV27 and TRBJ2-3, with D possibly TRBD2 on 6 matching bases. The germline V gene encodes CDR1 MNHEY and CDR2 SMNVEV (reference sequence). This CDR3 has 13 residues. Trimming took off 5 bases at V and 4 bases at J, with 10 bases between the two ends. This CDR3 is CASSTLAPDTQYF. The DNA for the CDR3 is TGTGCCAGCAGTACACTAGCCCCAGATACGCAGTATTTT.